The present TCR beta chain was sequenced within a study of blood T cell repertoires in COVID-19. Study information: Samples representing acute and convalescent COVID-19 were sourced from the United States, Italy and Spain. Sources were T cells, B-cell-depleted T cells, or PBMCs; the material itself was cDNA or gDNA.

Under the authors' procedure: The authors estimated nucleated cell counts from reference gene primer amplification. Profiling relied on immunoSEQ multiplex PCR, and the TCRdb table lists in-frame clones only, not all of them. V and J calls plus clone size are reproduced from that table; the DNA served to infer D and trimming. The sample carries about 170,000 clones, about four fifths recorded once. The CDR3 length is 16 residues. The V gene lost 4 bases and the J gene lost 7 bases, with 17 bases spanning the gap. CDR1 is MNHNS and CDR2 is SASEGT in the germline V gene. This clonotype was sampled from a woman of 80 years or more with acute or convalescent COVID-19. V usage is TRBV6-1 and J usage is TRBJ1-6; unclear D gene. The sample taken for sequencing was peripheral blood. The CDR3 DNA reads TGTGCCAGCAGTGTCCCGGAGGGAAATCGGAATTCACCCCTCCACTTT. Amino acid sequence: CASSVPEGNRNSPLHF.